This is a list of T cell receptor beta chains from one sample in a study of cytomegalovirus exposure and HLA in healthy donors. Generated by immunoSEQ multiplex PCR, the TCRdb table keeps only in-frame clones and is missing some. The table includes 100,000 to 150,000 clones, roughly nine tenths detected once. Specimen: PBMCs. The receptors were sampled from a woman aged 18 to 35 in good health and CMV-seronegative. The CDR3 runs from the conserved cysteine through the conserved F or W. D genes are given only for firm matches. Clone size is stated in some rows and not others, as once, few, many or a class when expanded.

size	D	V	J	DNA	CDR3
NA	NA	TRBV18	TRBJ2-7	TGTGCCAGCTCATCCTCGAGCAAACTAGACGGCTACGAGCAGTACTTC	CASSSSSKLDGYEQYF
many	NA	TRBV7-2	TRBJ2-2	TGTGCCAGCAGCTTAAATGGGCCCGGGGACACCGGGGAGCTGTTTTTT	CASSLNGPGDTGELFF
NA	NA	TRBV5-1	TRBJ2-7	TGCGCCAGCAGCTTGAGAGGTCAGGGGTTAGGCTACGAGCAGTACTTC	CASSLRGQGLGYEQYF
NA	NA	TRBV7-9	TRBJ2-7	TGTGCCAGCAGCTTAGCAGCAGGGTACTCCTACGAGCAGTACTTC	CASSLAAGYSYEQYF
NA	NA	TRBV6-7	TRBJ2-2	TGTGCCAGCAGTTACGAGGCCCAAACCGGGGAGCTGTTTTTT	CASSYEAQTGELFF
NA	NA	TRBV5-1	TRBJ2-5	TGCGCCAGCAGCTTTGCGGGACGGAATCAAGAGACCCAGTACTTC	CASSFAGRNQETQYF
NA	NA	TRBV6-6	TRBJ2-1	TGTGCCAGCAGTTACGGCCAGGGCGGAGTCGGGCAGTTCTTC	CASSYGQGGVGQFF
NA	NA	TRBV27	TRBJ2-3	TGTGCCAGCAGTCTAGGGGCGCAGGGGGGTACAGATACGCAGTATTTT	CASSLGAQGGTDTQYF
NA	NA	TRBV27	TRBJ2-7	TGTGCCAGCAGTTTGGGTAGCGGATACGAGCAGTACTTC	CASSLGSGYEQYF
NA	TRBD1	TRBV5-1	TRBJ1-1	TGCGCCAGCAGCCCAGGGACAGTAAAAGGGCGTGAAGCTTTCTTT	CASSPGTVKGREAFF
NA	NA	TRBV29-1	TRBJ1-2	TGCAGCGTTGAAGTCCAGGCCAACTATGGCTACACCTTC	CSVEVQANYGYTF
NA	NA	TRBV28	TRBJ2-7	TGTGCCAGCGCCCTGGGGGCTAGCGGATCCTACGAGCAGTACTTC	CASALGASGSYEQYF
NA	NA	TRBV2	TRBJ2-2	TGTGCCAGCAGCCCAGGCCATAACACCGGGGAGCTGTTTTTT	CASSPGHNTGELFF
NA	TRBD2	TRBV12-5	TRBJ2-1	TGTGCTAGTGGTTTGAGGCTAGCGGGAGGGCCATCCCCCTACAATGAGCAGTTCTTC	CASGLRLAGGPSPYNEQFF
NA	NA	TRBV6-1	TRBJ1-5	TGTGCCAGCATTCCCTCGACATCCCAGATTTGGCCCCAGCATTTT	CASIPSTSQIWPQHF
NA	TRBD1	TRBV5-1	TRBJ1-1	TGCGCCAGCAGCCGCCAGACAGGGTTGAACACTGAAGCTTTCTTT	CASSRQTGLNTEAFF
NA	NA	TRBV20-1	TRBJ1-5	TGCAGTGCTAAGACGCGGCCAGTTGAGCATTTT	CSAKTRPVEHF
once	TRBD2	TRBV30	TRBJ2-7	TGTGCCTGGACCACCCAGGGAGGGGAGCAGTACTTC	CAWTTQGGEQYF
NA	TRBD2	TRBV9	TRBJ2-2	TGTGCCAGCAGCGCTATAGCGGGCGCGAACACCGGGGAGCTGTTTTTT	CASSAIAGANTGELFF
NA	TRBD1	TRBV7-2	TRBJ2-3	TGTGCCAGCAGCTTAGGACAGGGTGAGAGAGATACGCAGTATTTT	CASSLGQGERDTQYF
NA	NA	TRBV5-4	TRBJ1-2	TGTGCCAGCAGCCATGGGGCTGATGAGGCTAACTATGGCTACACCTTC	CASSHGADEANYGYTF
NA	TRBD1	TRBV6-5	TRBJ1-5	TGTGCCAGCAGTACGGACAGGGACAATCAGCCCCAGCATTTT	CASSTDRDNQPQHF
NA	NA	TRBV29-1	TRBJ2-1	TGCAGCGTTGGTAGGGGGGGCGGGTACAATGAGCAGTTCTTC	CSVGRGGGYNEQFF
NA	NA	TRBV2	TRBJ1-2	TGTGCCAGCCAGGAATCCTATGGCTACACCTTC	CASQESYGYTF
NA	NA	TRBV7-6	TRBJ2-1	TGTGCCAGCAGCTCACAAGACAATGAGCAGTTCTTC	CASSSQDNEQFF
NA	NA	TRBV19	TRBJ1-2	TGTGCCAGTACCCCAACGGGCTATGGCTACACCTTC	CASTPTGYGYTF
NA	NA	TRBV23-1	TRBJ1-5	TGCGCCAGCAGTCAATCCTTATCTAGACTTAGCAATCAGCCCCAGCATTTT	CASSQSLSRLSNQPQHF
NA	NA	TRBV7-9	TRBJ1-3	TGTGCCAGCAGCCCCGCGGGCTCTGGAAACACCATATATTTT	CASSPAGSGNTIYF
NA	NA	TRBV5-8	TRBJ2-1	TGTGCCAGCAGCTCCGTACTGAAGAAACCCTACAATGAGCAGTTCTTC	CASSSVLKKPYNEQFF
NA	NA	TRBV7-2	TRBJ1-1	TGTGCCAGCAAGTCTTCGGCGGTGGACACTGAAGCTTTCTTT	CASKSSAVDTEAFF
NA	NA	TRBV7-6	TRBJ2-2	TGTGCCAGCAGCTCGATTCCGGTCTGGGGAGCCGGGGAGCTGTTTTTT	CASSSIPVWGAGELFF
NA	TRBD1	TRBV19	TRBJ1-5	TGTGCCAGTAGTATCTGGGACAGGGGAGAGGGCAATCAGCCCCAGCATTTT	CASSIWDRGEGNQPQHF
NA	TRBD1	TRBV6-5	TRBJ1-4	TGTGCCAGCAGTCCTCAGACAGGGCTTTACGAAAAACTGTTTTTT	CASSPQTGLYEKLFF
NA	NA	TRBV2	TRBJ2-4	TGTGCCACTGGCGGTCAAGCCAAAAACATTCAGTACTTC	CATGGQAKNIQYF
once	NA	TRBV7-2	TRBJ2-7	TGTGCCAGCAGCTTAAATTTTGTCTTAGCCCACGAGCAGTACTTC	CASSLNFVLAHEQYF
NA	TRBD1	TRBV19	TRBJ2-4	TGTGCCAGTAGTATGGACCCGACAGGGGGAGGCAAAAACATTCAGTACTTC	CASSMDPTGGGKNIQYF
NA	NA	TRBV9	TRBJ2-2	TGTGCCAGCACCCAGTCCCCAGGGTTTGGGACCGGGGAGCTGTTTTTT	CASTQSPGFGTGELFF
NA	TRBD1	TRBV30	TRBJ1-1	TGTGCCTTTTCCCGGGACAGGGGGCACACTGAAGCTTTCTTT	CAFSRDRGHTEAFF
NA	TRBD2	TRBV2	TRBJ2-3	TGTGCCAGCAGACTGACTAGCGGAACCACAGATACGCAGTATTTT	CASRLTSGTTDTQYF
NA	TRBD1	TRBV5-1	TRBJ2-5	TGCGCCAGCAGCACCTCCCTACAGGGGGCTCAAGAGACCCAGTACTTC	CASSTSLQGAQETQYF
once	NA	TRBV4-2	TRBJ2-3	TGTGCCAGCAGCCAAGAATATGGGAGGCATTTT	CASSQEYGRHF
once	NA	TRBV28	TRBJ1-2	TGTGCCAGCAGTCAAACAGGGTATGGCTACACCTTC	CASSQTGYGYTF
once	NA	TRBV7-8	TRBJ2-3	TGTGCCAGCAGCCGTACTAAGAACACAGATACGCAGTATTTT	CASSRTKNTDTQYF
NA	NA	TRBV7-7	TRBJ2-2	TGTGCCAGCAGCTTCTACACCGGGGAGCTGTTTTTT	CASSFYTGELFF
NA	TRBD2	TRBV11-2	TRBJ2-5	TGTGCCAGCAGCTTAGGTCGGGGGGGCCGGGAGACCCAGTACTTC	CASSLGRGGRETQYF
NA	TRBD2	TRBV4-1	TRBJ2-7	TGCGCCAGCAGCCAAGAGGGTTCGAGCGGGAGGGAGCAGTACTTC	CASSQEGSSGREQYF
NA	NA	TRBV4-3	TRBJ1-4	TGCGCCAGCAGCAACCAGCGTGAAAAACTGTTTTTT	CASSNQREKLFF
NA	NA	TRBV27	TRBJ2-3	TGTGCCAGCAGCCCTGGGCCCGGTACAGATACGCAGTATTTT	CASSPGPGTDTQYF
NA	TRBD1	TRBV28	TRBJ1-5	TGTGCCATCCAGGACAGGGCGGACTATCAGCCCCAGCATTTT	CAIQDRADYQPQHF
few	TRBD2	TRBV5-1	TRBJ2-5	TGCGCCAGCAGCTTGGTGGCTAGCGGGTACCAAGAGACCCAGTACTTC	CASSLVASGYQETQYF
NA	NA	TRBV11-2	TRBJ2-2	TGTGCCAGCAGCTACGGCCGGTTGACTGAAACCGGGGAGCTGTTTTTT	CASSYGRLTETGELFF
NA	TRBD2	TRBV2	TRBJ2-1	TGTGCCAGCAGTGGACTAGCTCAGATCAATGAGCAGTTCTTC	CASSGLAQINEQFF
NA	NA	TRBV10-2	TRBJ2-2	TGCGCCAGCAGTGAGGTTCGGGTTGTGGCCGGGGAGCTGTTTTTT	CASSEVRVVAGELFF
NA	TRBD2	TRBV18	TRBJ2-3	TGTGCCAGCTCACCCGACACTAGCGGGGATATTGGAGATACGCAGTATTTT	CASSPDTSGDIGDTQYF
NA	TRBD1	TRBV30	TRBJ1-4	TGTGCCTGGAAACAGGGGGCCGCCACAAAACTGTTTTTT	CAWKQGAATKLFF
NA	TRBD1	TRBV28	TRBJ1-5	TGTGCCAGCAGTTTATCAGGGGGCAGTCAGCCCCAGCATTTT	CASSLSGGSQPQHF
NA	TRBD1	TRBV4-3	TRBJ1-5	TGCGCCAGCAGCCTCCACAGGAACAGGGGAAATCAGCCCCAGCATTTT	CASSLHRNRGNQPQHF
NA	NA	TRBV6-1	TRBJ1-5	TGTGCCAGCAGTGAATGGGCAGGGTTGCATGGTAATCAGCCCCAGCATTTT	CASSEWAGLHGNQPQHF
NA	NA	TRBV7-9	TRBJ1-2	TGTGCCAGCAGCCCTGGGAGCGGGACACAACCTACCTATGGCTACACCTTC	CASSPGSGTQPTYGYTF